The T cell receptor beta chain described here comes from a study of blood T cell repertoires in COVID-19. For the study at large: From the United States, Italy and Spain came samples of acute and convalescent COVID-19. Nucleic acid was either cDNA or gDNA, and it came from T cells, B-cell-depleted T cells, or PBMCs.

V shed 3 bases, J shed 3 bases, and the junction held 6 bases outside the gene matches. This CDR3 contains 16 residues. The germline gives CDR1 LGHNA, CDR2 YSLEER. Authors' processing steps: Reference gene primer amplification gave estimated nucleated cell counts. Some clones are missing from TCRdb's copy, which holds only in-frame ones; the method was immunoSEQ multiplex PCR. From that table come the V and J calls and clone size; the DNA was used to work out D and trimming. The sample holds about 350,000 clones, about 90% seen once. Patients of the Seattle cohort, enrolled during active infection, were followed longitudinally.

Specimen: peripheral blood. This TCR derives from a woman between 50 and 59 years old with COVID-19, enrolled during active disease. V gene TRBV4-3 combines with J gene TRBJ1-3; TRBD1 matches at 9 bases. The CDR3 sequence: CASSQGQGNFGNTIYF. The CDR3 DNA is TGCGCCAGCAGCCAGGGACAGGGAAATTTTGGAAACACCATATATTTT.